This TCR beta chain was captured by sequencing in a study of blood T cell repertoires in COVID-19. Across the study: PBMCs, B-cell-depleted T cells, or T cells were the source of the cDNA or gDNA that made up the material.

Enrolment of Seattle patients took place during active infection, and they were followed longitudinally. From germline, CDR1 is SGHVS and CDR2 FQNEAQ. J gave up 2 bases and V 4 bases, and 9 bases lay outside the gene matches. The CDR3 is made up of 16 amino acids. In the original processing: Estimated nucleated cell counts came from reference gene primer amplification. The repertoire was sequenced with immunoSEQ multiplex PCR; TCRdb's copy has only in-frame clones and lacks some. V and J calls and clone size are those listed in that table; D and trimming were worked out from the DNA. Here the sample spans about 94,000 clones, 74% being singletons. This clone has only a few counts.

The rearrangement uses TRBV7-8 and TRBJ2-7, with 9 bases matching TRBD1. Input material: peripheral blood. This TCR derives from a man aged 70 or older with COVID-19, enrolled during active disease. In DNA form, the CDR3 reads TGTGCCAGCAGCTACCGTGAGGGGACAGGGCCCTACGAGCAGTACTTC. This gives the protein CASSYREGTGPYEQYF.